A selection of T cell receptor beta chains follows, all from one sample in a study of blood T cell repertoires in COVID-19. Profiled with immunoSEQ multiplex PCR; TCRdb holds only in-frame clones, not every one. The repertoire holds more than 110,000 clones, about 80% seen once, with more than 3.5% in the top ten. Sequenced sample: peripheral blood. The receptors shown here come from a woman in her sixties with acute or convalescent COVID-19. The CDR3 runs from the conserved cysteine through the conserved F or W. The D gene is left open where the match is weak. For some rows the clone size is stated as once, few or many, or as a class when expanded; others skip it.

v_call	j_call	clone_size	d_call	cdr3_aa	cdr3_nt
TRBV15	TRBJ2-4	.	.	CATSRDSRGGDGIQYF	TGTGCCACCAGCAGAGATTCGAGGGGGGGGGATGGCATTCAGTACTTC
TRBV12-3/TRBV12-4	TRBJ2-7	.	.	CASSLPGTYEQYF	TGTGCCAGCAGTTTACCAGGTACCTACGAGCAGTACTTC
TRBV15	TRBJ2-3	.	.	CATSRDTGDTQYF	TGTGCCACCAGCAGAGATACGGGAGATACGCAGTATTTT
TRBV29-1	TRBJ1-1	.	.	CSVVRGGNTEAFF	TGCAGCGTTGTGAGAGGGGGGAACACTGAAGCTTTCTTT
TRBV7-7	TRBJ2-1	.	TRBD1	CASSLGGAGGPYNEQFF	TGTGCTAGCAGCTTAGGAGGAGCAGGGGGCCCTTACAATGAGCAGTTCTTC
TRBV28	TRBJ2-2	.	TRBD2	CASSLSGTSGNTGELFF	TGTGCCAGCAGTCTCTCCGGGACTAGCGGAAACACCGGGGAGCTGTTTTTT
TRBV4-1	TRBJ1-5	.	.	CASSHAGSFSNQPQHF	TGCGCCAGCAGCCATGCCGGTTCCTTTAGCAATCAGCCCCAGCATTTT
TRBV28	TRBJ1-6	few	TRBD1	CASRSGQGNNSPLHF	TGTGCCAGCAGATCCGGACAGGGTAATAATTCACCCCTCCACTTT
TRBV3-1/TRBV3-2	TRBJ1-2	few	.	CASSRQGGYGYTF	TGTGCCAGCAGCCGTCAGGGCGGCTATGGCTACACCTTC
TRBV24-1	TRBJ2-2	once	TRBD1	CATSDFDRGYTGELFF	TGTGCCACCAGTGACTTCGACAGGGGGTACACCGGGGAGCTGTTTTTT
TRBV28	TRBJ1-1	.	.	CASSLEGEGSTEAFF	TGTGCCAGCAGTTTAGAGGGGGAAGGGAGCACTGAAGCTTTCTTT
TRBV6-5	TRBJ1-5	.	.	CASRKNSGGNQPQHF	TGTGCCAGCAGAAAGAACAGCGGGGGCAATCAGCCCCAGCATTTT
TRBV7-8	TRBJ2-3	.	TRBD2	CASSSYWGGDTQYF	TGTGCCAGCAGCTCATACTGGGGGGGAGATACGCAGTATTTT
TRBV9	TRBJ2-2	.	.	CASSASRARGDTGELFF	TGTGCCAGCAGCGCCTCCCGGGCGCGGGGTGACACCGGGGAGCTGTTTTTT
TRBV5-1	TRBJ2-1	.	TRBD2	CASTPGGPSYNEQFF	TGCGCCAGCACCCCGGGGGGACCCTCCTACAATGAGCAGTTCTTC
TRBV6-5	TRBJ2-1	.	TRBD1	CASRILQGAYNEQFF	TGTGCCAGCAGAATTCTACAGGGGGCCTACAATGAGCAGTTCTTC
TRBV7-8	TRBJ2-7	.	.	CASSLVGGFYEQYF	TGTGCCAGCAGCTTAGTTGGGGGCTTCTACGAGCAGTACTTC
TRBV29-1	TRBJ2-3	once	.	CSVVSSGTDTQYF	TGCAGCGTTGTGAGTTCCGGCACAGATACGCAGTATTTT
TRBV23-1	TRBJ1-5	few	.	CASSHGGGGRNQPQHF	TGCGCCAGCAGTCATGGCGGGGGCGGGCGCAATCAGCCCCAGCATTTT
TRBV4-2	TRBJ2-7	.	TRBD2	CASSQEQREGRYEQYF	TGTGCCAGCAGCCAAGAACAACGGGAGGGCCGGTACGAGCAGTACTTC
TRBV7-2	TRBJ2-5	once	.	CASGSPGQETQYF	TGTGCCAGCGGATCCCCGGGACAAGAGACCCAGTACTTC
TRBV11-2	TRBJ1-2	once	.	CASSLNQNNYGYTF	TGTGCCAGCAGCTTAAACCAGAATAACTATGGCTACACCTTC
TRBV27	TRBJ2-7	.	TRBD1	CASKRDRGTYEQYF	TGTGCCAGCAAACGGGACAGGGGGACCTACGAGCAGTACTTC
TRBV2	TRBJ1-2	.	.	CASSEVVNRPAGGYTF	TGTGCCAGCAGTGAAGTAGTAAATCGACCGGCGGGGGGCTACACCTTC
TRBV28	TRBJ1-6	.	.	CASSLPTAVRSPLHF	TGTGCCAGCAGTCTCCCCACGGCGGTGCGATCACCCCTCCACTTT
TRBV3-1/TRBV3-2	TRBJ2-3	.	.	CASSQAGVVSTQYF	TGTGCCAGCAGCCAAGCGGGAGTTGTGTCTACGCAGTATTTT
TRBV5-1	TRBJ2-7	.	TRBD1	CASRDRVAYEQYF	TGCGCCAGCAGAGACAGGGTAGCCTACGAGCAGTACTTC
TRBV6-5	TRBJ1-2	.	TRBD1	CASRETGREGYTF	TGTGCCAGCAGAGAGACAGGGCGGGAAGGCTACACCTTC
TRBV30	TRBJ2-3	once	.	CAWSVSFSDTQYF	TGTGCCTGGAGTGTGTCGTTCAGTGATACGCAGTATTTT
TRBV3-1/TRBV3-2	TRBJ2-1	.	TRBD2	CASSQREGEQFF	TGTGCCAGCAGCCAACGGGAGGGTGAGCAGTTCTTC
TRBV5-1	TRBJ2-5	.	TRBD1	CASSNGQVVETQYF	TGCGCCAGCAGCAACGGACAGGTGGTGGAGACCCAGTACTTC
TRBV6-5	TRBJ1-2	.	.	CASSPATVYGYTF	TGTGCCAGCAGTCCCGCGACAGTCTATGGCTACACCTTC
TRBV27	TRBJ2-1	.	.	CASSPGSGSYNEQFF	TGTGCCAGCAGTCCTGGGTCGGGCTCCTACAATGAGCAGTTCTTC
TRBV30	TRBJ1-1	.	TRBD1	CAWRETGGTEAFF	TGTGCCTGGAGGGAGACAGGGGGCACTGAAGCTTTCTTT
TRBV6-5	TRBJ1-6	.	.	CASSYQTQGRGSPLHF	TGTGCCAGCAGTTATCAGACCCAGGGCAGAGGCTCACCCCTCCACTTT
TRBV7-9	TRBJ2-1	few	TRBD2	CASSKGTTSSYNEQFF	TGTGCCAGCAGCAAGGGGACTACAAGCTCCTACAATGAGCAGTTCTTC
TRBV18	TRBJ2-3	.	TRBD2	CASSPWLASGSTDTQYF	TGTGCCAGCTCACCATGGCTGGCTAGCGGTAGCACAGATACGCAGTATTTT
TRBV19	TRBJ1-4	.	.	CASSTSGGPTNEKLFF	TGTGCCAGTAGTACTTCGGGGGGACCAACTAATGAAAAACTGTTTTTT
TRBV24-1	TRBJ2-7	.	TRBD1	CATSARDRVGEQYF	TGTGCCACCAGTGCTAGGGACAGGGTAGGCGAGCAGTACTTC
TRBV16	TRBJ1-2	.	.	CASTPDIRNYGYTF	TGTGCCAGCACTCCTGACATACGCAACTATGGCTACACCTTC
TRBV11-3	TRBJ2-7	.	.	CASSFLSPSQSGEQYF	TGTGCCAGCAGCTTTTTATCCCCCTCTCAGTCGGGCGAGCAGTACTTC
TRBV28	TRBJ1-2	.	.	CASSSPRENYGYTF	TGTGCCAGCAGTTCGCCCAGGGAAAACTATGGCTACACCTTC
TRBV10-3	TRBJ1-1	.	.	CAISGNTEAFF	TGTGCCATCAGCGGGAACACTGAAGCTTTCTTT
TRBV4-1	TRBJ1-2	.	.	CASSQGEGQALYGYTF	TGCGCCAGCAGCCAAGGGGAGGGGCAGGCCCTTTATGGCTACACCTTC
TRBV5-5	TRBJ1-1	.	.	CASRTLPAEAFF	TGTGCCAGCAGAACCCTTCCGGCTGAAGCTTTCTTT
TRBV5-1	TRBJ1-6	.	TRBD1	CASSLGGLQGVSPLHF	TGCGCCAGCAGCTTGGGGGGCTTGCAGGGGGTCTCACCCCTCCACTTT
TRBV5-1	TRBJ1-1	.	TRBD1	CASSLQGPGTEAFF	TGCGCCAGCAGCTTACAGGGGCCGGGCACTGAAGCTTTCTTT
TRBV6-5	TRBJ1-2	few	.	CASSYGVNYGYTF	TGTGCCAGCAGTTACGGAGTCAACTATGGCTACACCTTC
TRBV15	TRBJ2-5	.	.	CATSRAGETQYF	TGTGCCACCAGCAGAGCAGGAGAGACCCAGTACTTC
TRBV7-2	TRBJ2-5	.	.	CASSFQDKWETQYF	TGTGCCAGCAGCTTCCAGGACAAGTGGGAGACCCAGTACTTC